The 2 T cell receptor beta chains below were found in one sample sequenced in a study of blood T cell repertoires in COVID-19. Method: immunoSEQ multiplex PCR; TCRdb's copy keeps in-frame clones and lacks some. The sample holds around 370,000 clones, around 89% seen once. The sample consisted of PBMCs or T cells enriched from blood (not recorded which). The receptor source for this set is a woman in her late teens or twenties who had recovered from COVID-19.

The rearrangement uses TRBV7-2 and TRBJ2-3; 8 positions match TRBD2. Germline CDR1 and CDR2: SGHTA and FQGNSA. V was clipped by 3 bases and J by 0 bases; unmatched bases: 5. This CDR3 contains 16 residues. This chain's CDR3 is CASSFPKRGSTDTQYF. As DNA, the CDR3 is TGTGCCAGCAGCTTCCCCAAGCGGGGGAGCACAGATACGCAGTATTTT.

A word on this clone: At one end the junction does not follow the germline gene, possibly because of a read error. The chain uses TRBV30 and TRBJ2-7; D not resolved. The length of the CDR3 is 14 residues. Per germline, CDR1 GTSNPN and CDR2 SVGIG (reference sequence). CDR3: CAWSVDLGSHEQYF. DNA of the CDR3: TGTGCCTGGAGTGTAGATCTGGGCTCCCACGAGCAGTACTTC.